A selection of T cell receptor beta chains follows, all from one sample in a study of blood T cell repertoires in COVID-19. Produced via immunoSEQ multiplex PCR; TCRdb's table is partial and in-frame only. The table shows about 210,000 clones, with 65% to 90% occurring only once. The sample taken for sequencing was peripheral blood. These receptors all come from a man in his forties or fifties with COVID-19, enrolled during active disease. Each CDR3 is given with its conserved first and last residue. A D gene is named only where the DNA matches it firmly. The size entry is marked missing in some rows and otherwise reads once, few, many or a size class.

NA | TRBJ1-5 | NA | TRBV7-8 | TGTGCCAGCAGCTTGGGCCAGGGACTAAATCAGCCCCAGCATTTT | CASSLGQGLNQPQHF
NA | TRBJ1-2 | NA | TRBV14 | TGTGCCAGCAGCTTACAATCTAACTATGGCTACACCTTC | CASSLQSNYGYTF
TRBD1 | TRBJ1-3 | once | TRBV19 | TGTGCCACCCGTAGCACGTGGGGACAGGGGACGACAAACTCTGGAAACACCATATATTTT | CATRSTWGQGTTNSGNTIYF
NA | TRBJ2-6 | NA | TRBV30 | TGTGCCTGGAGGAATGCAGGGCGCTCTGGGGCCAACGTCCTGACTTTC | CAWRNAGRSGANVLTF
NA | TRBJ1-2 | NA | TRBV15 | TGTGCCACCAGCAGAATACTTAACTATGGCTACACCTTC | CATSRILNYGYTF
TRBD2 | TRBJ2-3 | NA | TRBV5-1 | TGCGCCAGCAGCCCCGGTTCAGCGGGGGGCGGGAGGGAGTATTTT | CASSPGSAGGGREYF
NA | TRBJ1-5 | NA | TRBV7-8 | TGTGCCAGCAGCTTAGTGTCGGTTGGGGGCGGCCATCCCCAGCATTTT | CASSLVSVGGGHPQHF
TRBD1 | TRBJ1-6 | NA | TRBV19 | TGTGCCAGTTCGGCCGGGACAGGGGGAAGACTCTCCGGTTCACCCCTCCACTTT | CASSAGTGGRLSGSPLHF
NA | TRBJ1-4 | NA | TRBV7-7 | TGTGCTAGCAGCTTCATTCCCGGCGGGGACCCTCCTTTTTATAATGAAAAACTGTTTTTT | CASSFIPGGDPPFYNEKLFF
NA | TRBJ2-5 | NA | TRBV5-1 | TGCGCCAGCAGCCCGGACGGGAAAGAGACCCAGTACTTC | CASSPDGKETQYF
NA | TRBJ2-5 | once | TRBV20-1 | TGCAGTGCGCAACTAGAAGAGACCCAGTACTTC | CSAQLEETQYF
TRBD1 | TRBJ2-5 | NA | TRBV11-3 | TGTGCCAGCAGCAAGGGACAGGGGGAGACCCAGTACTTC | CASSKGQGETQYF
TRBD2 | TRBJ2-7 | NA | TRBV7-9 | TGTGCCAGCACCTCCGGGGGGTCCGAGCAGTACTTC | CASTSGGSEQYF
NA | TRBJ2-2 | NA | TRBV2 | TGTGCCAGCAGTGCTGGCCCCCCGAACACCGGGGAGCTGTTTTTT | CASSAGPPNTGELFF
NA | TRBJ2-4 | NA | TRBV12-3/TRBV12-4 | TGTGCCAGCAGTTTTGGGCCGCTAAACATTCAGTACTTC | CASSFGPLNIQYF
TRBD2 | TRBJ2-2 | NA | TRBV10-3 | TGTGCCATCAGTGAGTCCGGACTAGCGGGGAAATCCGGGGAGCTGTTTTTT | CAISESGLAGKSGELFF
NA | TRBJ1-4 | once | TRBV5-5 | TGTGCCAGCAGCGTCGGGGGGACAACTAATGAAAAACTGTTTTTT | CASSVGGTTNEKLFF
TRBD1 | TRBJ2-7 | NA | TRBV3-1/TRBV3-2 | TGTGCCAGCAGCAAGACAGGGAAATCCTACGAGCAGTACTTC | CASSKTGKSYEQYF
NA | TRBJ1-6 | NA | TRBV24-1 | TGTGCCACCATTTTAGGACGGGGGTATTCACCCCTCCACTTT | CATILGRGYSPLHF
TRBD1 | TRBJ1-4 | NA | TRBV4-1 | TGCGCCAGCAGCCCTGGGACAGGGGGAAATGAAAAACTGTTTTTT | CASSPGTGGNEKLFF
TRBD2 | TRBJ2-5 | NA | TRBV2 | TGTGCCAGCAGAACCTTAGCGGGGCCCTCTGGGACCCAGTACTTC | CASRTLAGPSGTQYF
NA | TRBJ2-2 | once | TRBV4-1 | TGCGCCAGCAGCCGGGGCGAAAACACCGGGGAGCTGTTTTTT | CASSRGENTGELFF
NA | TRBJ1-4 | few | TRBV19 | TGTGCCAGTAACTACCCGTCCCGTAATGAAAAACTGTTTTTT | CASNYPSRNEKLFF
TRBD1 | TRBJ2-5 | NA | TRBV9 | TGTGCCAGCAGCTTCCGGGACAGGGGGACGGAGACCCAGTACTTC | CASSFRDRGTETQYF
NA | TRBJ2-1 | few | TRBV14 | TGTGCCAGCAGCGTCCTAAGCTCCTACAATGAGCAGTTCTTC | CASSVLSSYNEQFF
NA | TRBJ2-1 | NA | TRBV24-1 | TGTGCCACCAGTCCAGGGAGGGGGGGCCCCTCCTACAATGAGCAGTTCTTC | CATSPGRGGPSYNEQFF
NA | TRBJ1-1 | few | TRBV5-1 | TGCGCCAGCAGCTTTACGGGATATGCTGAAGCTTTCTTT | CASSFTGYAEAFF
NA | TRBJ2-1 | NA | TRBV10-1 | TGCGCCAGCAGTGAGTCTTGGCAGTTCGATGAGCAGTTCTTC | CASSESWQFDEQFF
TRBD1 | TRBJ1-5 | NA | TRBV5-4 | TGTGCCAGCAGCGATTCCCGGGACAGGGGACAGCCCCAGCATTTT | CASSDSRDRGQPQHF
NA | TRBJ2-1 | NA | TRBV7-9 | TGTGCCAGCAGCTTGGCCGGACTGTTGGATGAGCAGTTCTTC | CASSLAGLLDEQFF
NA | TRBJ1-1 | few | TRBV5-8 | TGTGCCAGCAGCCCAGGGTTCATGAACACTGAAGCTTTCTTT | CASSPGFMNTEAFF
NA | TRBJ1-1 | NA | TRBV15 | TGTGCCACCAGCAGAAGGGGGTTGAACACTGAAGCTTTCTTT | CATSRRGLNTEAFF
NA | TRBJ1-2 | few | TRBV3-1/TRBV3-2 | TGTGCCAGCAGCGACAGCTATGGCTACACCTTC | CASSDSYGYTF
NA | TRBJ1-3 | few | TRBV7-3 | TGTGCCAGCAGCTTAACGGGGACATGTTCCGGAAACACCATATATTTT | CASSLTGTCSGNTIYF
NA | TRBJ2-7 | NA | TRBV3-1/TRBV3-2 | TGTGCCAGCAGCCAAGTGTTAGCGCCTACCTACGAGCAGTACTTC | CASSQVLAPTYEQYF
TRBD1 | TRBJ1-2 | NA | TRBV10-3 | TGTGCCATCAGTGACCCTGGACAGGGCGGAGGCTACACCTTC | CAISDPGQGGGYTF
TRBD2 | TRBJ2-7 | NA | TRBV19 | TGTGCCAGTAGTATGACTAGCGGGGGCCCGTACGAGCAGTACTTC | CASSMTSGGPYEQYF
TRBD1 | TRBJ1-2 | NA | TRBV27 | TGTGCCAGCAGCGTCGGGACAGGGGTCGGCTACACCTTC | CASSVGTGVGYTF
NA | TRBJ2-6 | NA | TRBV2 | TGTGCCAGCAGCTGGGGCGGCTCTGGGGCCAACGTCCTGACTTTC | CASSWGGSGANVLTF
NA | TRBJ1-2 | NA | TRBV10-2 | TGCGCCAGCAGTGATCGTAACAGGGCTAACTATGGCTACACCTTC | CASSDRNRANYGYTF
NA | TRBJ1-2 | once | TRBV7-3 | TGTGCCAGCAGCTCTGCCGGAGGGAGCTATGGCTACACCTTC | CASSSAGGSYGYTF